This is a list of T cell receptor beta chains from one sample in a study of blood T cell repertoires in COVID-19. Profiling relied on immunoSEQ multiplex PCR, and the TCRdb table lists in-frame clones only, not all of them. The sample includes fewer than 200,000 clones, roughly 81% of them seen just once. Sequenced input: peripheral blood. These receptors all come from a woman aged 45-59 years with COVID-19, enrolled during active disease. CDR3s include the opening cysteine and the closing phenylalanine or tryptophan. Fields, in order: D gene, clone size, J gene, V gene, CDR3 DNA, CDR3 protein. D genes are given only for firm matches. Clone sizes are given selectively: once, few, many, or a class where the clone is expanded.

>-|-|TRBJ1-6|TRBV6-1
TGTGCCAGCAAAGGGGTATCTAATTCACCCCTCCACTTT
CASKGVSNSPLHF
>TRBD1|-|TRBJ2-1|TRBV18
TGTGCCAGCTCGGGCCCGGGGACAGGGGACTACAATGAGCAGTTCTTC
CASSGPGTGDYNEQFF
>TRBD1|-|TRBJ2-3|TRBV5-1
TGCGCCAGCAGCCAGACAGGGTACACAGATACGCAGTATTTT
CASSQTGYTDTQYF
>-|-|TRBJ1-1|TRBV12-3/TRBV12-4
TGTGCCAGCAGAGAAACAGGAGGGAGGAAAGCTTTCTTT
CASRETGGRKAFF
>TRBD2|few|TRBJ2-5|TRBV5-1
TGCGCCAGCAGCTTGATAGCGGGGGAGCAAGAGACCCAGTACTTC
CASSLIAGEQETQYF
>TRBD1|-|TRBJ2-7|TRBV6-5
TGTGCCAGCAGTCCAGGGGGTAGTTACGAGCAGTACTTC
CASSPGGSYEQYF
>-|-|TRBJ2-2|TRBV5-1
TGCGCCAGCAGGGACAACGCGAACACCGGGGAGCTGTTTTTT
CASRDNANTGELFF
>-|-|TRBJ1-2|TRBV15
TGTGCCACCAGCAGAGAATCGGGGGGTGGCTACACCTTC
CATSRESGGGYTF
>TRBD2|-|TRBJ2-1|TRBV6-5
TGTGCCAGCAGTTACACTAGCGGGGGGACTTACAATGAGCAGTTCTTC
CASSYTSGGTYNEQFF
>-|few|TRBJ1-1|TRBV2
TGTGCCAGCAGTGAAGACGAAGGGAGGGCCGCTTTCTTT
CASSEDEGRAAFF
>TRBD2|-|TRBJ2-2|TRBV28
TGTGCCAGCAGTATGTGGGAGGGCGGGGAGCTGTTTTTT
CASSMWEGGELFF
>-|-|TRBJ1-2|TRBV7-2
TGTGCCAGCAGCTTAGAAGGAGGGTCTGGCTACACCTTC
CASSLEGGSGYTF
>TRBD2|-|TRBJ2-5|TRBV3-1/TRBV3-2
TGTGCCAGCAGCCACGGGACTAGCGGGGACCAAGAGACCCAGTACTTC
CASSHGTSGDQETQYF
>-|-|TRBJ2-5|TRBV5-1
TGCGCCAGCAGCTTGTTGTCGGGAAGTGCCCCCCAAGAGACCCAGTACTTC
CASSLLSGSAPQETQYF
>-|-|TRBJ2-1|TRBV13
TGTGCCAGCAGCTTAAGCGATTACAATGAGCAGTTCTTC
CASSLSDYNEQFF
>-|-|TRBJ1-1|TRBV7-2
TGTGCCAGCAGCTTAAGGCAGGGAGGCACTGAAGCTTTCTTT
CASSLRQGGTEAFF
>TRBD1|once|TRBJ2-5|TRBV18
TGTGCCAGCTCAACTACGACAGGGCAAGAGACCCAGTACTTC
CASSTTTGQETQYF
>TRBD1|few|TRBJ1-1|TRBV10-1
TGCGCCAGCAGTGAGTCATCGGGACAGGGTGGAGGGAACACTGAAGCTTTCTTT
CASSESSGQGGGNTEAFF
>-|-|TRBJ2-6|TRBV6-2/TRBV6-3
TGTGCCAGCAGTTACCAGGGCCCAGGCACTGGGGCCAACGTCCTGACTTTC
CASSYQGPGTGANVLTF
>-|once|TRBJ2-3|TRBV18
TGTGCCAGCTCACCACCCTGGGGGCAGGGCACAGATACGCAGTATTTT
CASSPPWGQGTDTQYF
>-|-|TRBJ2-7|TRBV3-1/TRBV3-2
TGTGCCAGCAGCCAACAGGGGTCCTACGAGCAGTACTTC
CASSQQGSYEQYF
>-|-|TRBJ1-4|TRBV6-5
TGTGCCAGCAGTTACTCGAAGGTGGATCAGGGCGAAAAACTGTTTTTT
CASSYSKVDQGEKLFF
>TRBD2|-|TRBJ2-2|TRBV4-2
TGTGCCAGCAGCCACCCCGGAAGCGGGGGGAACACCGGGGAGCTGTTTTTT
CASSHPGSGGNTGELFF
>TRBD2|-|TRBJ2-5|TRBV5-1
TGCGCCAGCAGCTTATATCTAGCGGTCCAAGAGACCCAGTACTTC
CASSLYLAVQETQYF
>TRBD1|-|TRBJ1-5|TRBV6-5
TGTGCCAGCAGTTACACAACGACAGGGACGGGGCCCCAGCATTTT
CASSYTTTGTGPQHF
>-|once|TRBJ2-3|TRBV30
TGTGCCTGGAGTTACGACAGAGGCACAGATACGCAGTATTTT
CAWSYDRGTDTQYF
>-|-|TRBJ2-7|TRBV21-1
TGTGCCAGCAGCACCGGCTACGAGCAGTACTTC
CASSTGYEQYF
>-|-|TRBJ2-5|TRBV11-1
TGTGCCAGCAGCTTAGACGGGGGAGAGACCCAGTACTTC
CASSLDGGETQYF
>-|-|TRBJ1-1|TRBV28
TGTGCCGGCACCCTCCCGCAACAGAGGGGGACTGAAGCTTTCTTT
CAGTLPQQRGTEAFF
>-|-|TRBJ2-7|TRBV4-2
TGTGCCAGCAGCCAAGAGTTTGGGCAGACCATCTCCTACGAGCAGTACTTC
CASSQEFGQTISYEQYF
>TRBD1|-|TRBJ2-3|TRBV5-1
TGCGCCAGCAGCTCCACAGGGGTATCAGATACGCAGTATTTT
CASSSTGVSDTQYF
>-|-|TRBJ1-4|TRBV7-2
TGTGCCAGCAGCCCCACGGGGCCAACAGGGTTTACTAATGAAAAACTGTTTTTT
CASSPTGPTGFTNEKLFF
>TRBD1|-|TRBJ2-5|TRBV3-1/TRBV3-2
TGTGCCAGCAGCCAAGGGGGGGCAGGGGGCCTTTGGGAGACCCAGTACTTC
CASSQGGAGGLWETQYF
>TRBD2|-|TRBJ2-3|TRBV9
TGTGCCAGCAGCCCAAGGACTAGCCTGAGGACAGATACGCAGTATTTT
CASSPRTSLRTDTQYF
>-|-|TRBJ1-1|TRBV2
TGTGCCAGCTCGGACCGGACAGCTAACACTGAAGCTTTCTTT
CASSDRTANTEAFF
>TRBD1|-|TRBJ1-1|TRBV5-1
TGCGCCAGCAGCTTGGGGACAGGGGATTCTATTGAAGCTTTCTTT
CASSLGTGDSIEAFF
>-|-|TRBJ2-3|TRBV28
TGTGCCAGCAGTCCCCCGGGCACAGATACGCAGTATTTT
CASSPPGTDTQYF
>TRBD1|-|TRBJ2-5|TRBV18
TGTGCCAGCTCACCTCGGACAGGGGGAATGGGAGAGACCCAGTACTTC
CASSPRTGGMGETQYF
>-|-|TRBJ1-1|TRBV9
TGTGCCAGCAGCGTAGGGTGGAGCACTGAAGCTTTCTTT
CASSVGWSTEAFF
>-|-|TRBJ1-5|TRBV19
TGTGCCAGTAGTACACAGGGCCACAATCAGCCCCAGCATTTT
CASSTQGHNQPQHF
>TRBD1|-|TRBJ1-2|TRBV6-5
TGTGCCAGCAGTCCAGGACAGGCTGGCTATGGCTACACCTTC
CASSPGQAGYGYTF
>TRBD2|once|TRBJ2-1|TRBV19
TGTGCCAGTAGTCCATGGACTAGCGGGGTTTACAATGAGCAGTTCTTC
CASSPWTSGVYNEQFF
>-|-|TRBJ2-5|TRBV5-1
TGCGCCAGCAGCTGGGACACCCAAGAGACCCAGTACTTC
CASSWDTQETQYF
>TRBD1|-|TRBJ2-2|TRBV5-1
TGCGCCAGCAGCTCCGGGACAGACACCGGGGAGCTGTTTTTT
CASSSGTDTGELFF
>-|few|TRBJ2-1|TRBV21-1
TGTGCCAGCAGCAATAGCCACAATGAGCAGTTCTTC
CASSNSHNEQFF
>-|-|TRBJ2-5|TRBV10-1
TGCGCCAGCAGTCCCGGCGGAGGGGAAGAGACCCAGTACTTC
CASSPGGGEETQYF
>-|-|TRBJ2-1|TRBV25-1
TGTGCCAGCATTTCCGGGACTGTTAATGAGCAGTTCTTC
CASISGTVNEQFF
>TRBD1|-|TRBJ1-2|TRBV27
TGTGCCAGCAGTTTCAGGGGGGTCGGCTACACCTTC
CASSFRGVGYTF
>TRBD2|-|TRBJ2-7|TRBV7-6
TGTGCCAGCAGCTTAGATAGCGGGACCCCCTACGAGCAGTACTTC
CASSLDSGTPYEQYF
>-|-|TRBJ1-1|TRBV7-6
TGTGCCAGCAGGTTTGGGACACCGAACACTGAAGCTTTCTTT
CASRFGTPNTEAFF
>TRBD1|-|TRBJ1-1|TRBV9
TGTGCCAGCAGCGCCGGACAGGGAGGGACTGAAGCTTTCTTT
CASSAGQGGTEAFF
>TRBD2|-|TRBJ2-1|TRBV7-9
TGTGCCAGCAGCCCACGACTAGCGGGGGGGCCTTTCAATGAGCAGTTCTTC
CASSPRLAGGPFNEQFF
>-|-|TRBJ1-1|TRBV7-9
TGTGCCAGCAGCTTACCCGGGAGGTCTGAAGCTTTCTTT
CASSLPGRSEAFF
>TRBD1|once|TRBJ1-2|TRBV24-1
TGTGCCACCAGTGATGAAGGGACAGGGGAAGGCTATGGCTACACCTTC
CATSDEGTGEGYGYTF
>-|-|TRBJ1-1|TRBV27
TGTGCCAGCAGGGTACAGAACACTGAAGCTTTCTTT
CASRVQNTEAFF
>TRBD2|once|TRBJ2-7|TRBV11-3
TGTGCCAGCAGCCCTAGCGGAACCTCCTACGAGCAGTACTTC
CASSPSGTSYEQYF
>-|-|TRBJ1-2|TRBV7-9
TGTGCCAGCAGCTCTCCTCTAGATCTTACGGATGGCTACACCTTC
CASSSPLDLTDGYTF
>TRBD1|-|TRBJ2-7|TRBV11-2
TGTGCCAGCAGCTTTGTCAGGGGGCCGTATGAGCAGTACTTC
CASSFVRGPYEQYF
>TRBD2|-|TRBJ2-1|TRBV6-5
TGTGCCAGCAGGCTACTAGCGGGGGGCCACAATGAGCAGTTCTTC
CASRLLAGGHNEQFF
>-|-|TRBJ1-1|TRBV5-5
TGTGCCAGCAGCCGGGACTTAATGAACACTGAAGCTTTCTTT
CASSRDLMNTEAFF